One and the same sample provided the 27 T cell receptor beta chains below, sequenced in a study of shared clonotypes between healthy human individuals. The table came from immunoSEQ multiplex PCR; TCRdb's copy has only in-frame clones and leaves some out. The table has 200,000 to 250,000 clones, approximately 65% seen once. The source material was memory CD4+ T cells sorted from blood. The subset here: CD45RA-negative fraction. These receptors were taken from a man younger than 45 in good health.

The V call is TRBV11-2, the J call TRBJ1-1, with D tentatively TRBD1 (6 bases). Germline loops: CDR1 SGHAT, CDR2 FQNNGV. V was trimmed by 5 bases and J by 4 bases, leaving 14 bases between them. There are 14 residues in the CDR3. The CDR3 DNA is TGTGCCAGCAGCCCACGAGGGGGGGCCACTGAAGCTTTCTTT. This translates into CASSPRGGATEAFF.

This clone was found once. V is TRBV7-4 and J is TRBJ1-1; D ambiguous. CDR3 length: 10 amino acids. CDR1 is SGHVT and CDR2 is SQSDAQ in the germline V gene. V was trimmed by 3 bases and J by 10 bases, leaving 6 bases between them. The CDR3 here is CASSLGRAFF. The CDR3 nucleotides read TGTGCCAGCAGCTTGGGGAGAGCTTTCTTT.

The chain carries TRBV19 and TRBJ2-1; D call uncertain. The CDR3 length is 12 residues. Germline V gene sequence: CDR1 LNHDA, CDR2 SQIVND (reference sequence). Trimming removed 2 bases from V and 7 bases from J, with 6 bases in between. As DNA, the CDR3 is TGTGCCAGTAGTATATCCCTGAATGAGCAGTTCTTC. Its translation: CASSISLNEQFF.

This clone was counted only a few times. This sequence joins TRBV6-5 and TRBJ2-5; possibly TRBD1 for D (5 bases). The ends were cut back, 6 bases at V and 4 bases at J, with 12 bases in the middle. The germline gives CDR1 MNHEY, CDR2 SVGAGI. This CDR3 has 13 residues. The CDR3 is CASSRMGPETQYF. The CDR3 nucleotides are TGTGCCAGCAGCCGCATGGGGCCAGAGACCCAGTACTTC.

This clone was found a few times. The chain has TRBV7-3 and TRBJ2-3; D is perhaps TRBD1 or TRBD2 (6 bases each). Trimming stripped 5 bases from V and 5 bases from J, with 23 bases between. The CDR3 totals 17 residues. Germline V lookup: CDR1 SGHTA, CDR2 FQGTGA. Here the CDR3 DNA reads TGTGCCAGCAGCAGGGGGACTGTGGGAGGATTGGGAGATACGCAGTATTTT. It codes for CASSRGTVGGLGDTQYF.

The chain couples TRBV11-2 to TRBJ2-4; TRBD2 might be the D (6 bases). The V gene lost 1 base and the J gene lost 7 bases, with 11 bases spanning the gap. Per germline, CDR1 SGHAT and CDR2 FQNNGV. The CDR3 sequence is 14 residues long. CDR3: CASSLAAGTNIQYF. DNA for the CDR3: TGTGCCAGCAGCTTAGCAGCCGGGACTAACATTCAGTACTTC.

The V and J genes are TRBV15 and TRBJ2-1; 7 bases match TRBD2. Per germline, CDR1 LNHNV and CDR2 YYDKDF (reference sequence). With 5 bases clipped from V and 7 bases from J, the junction kept 11 bases outside the gene matches. There are 15 residues in the CDR3. Written as DNA, the CDR3 is TGTGCCACCAGCTCCAGTCGGCGGGGGTCAAATGAGCAGTTCTTC. Its translation: CATSSSRRGSNEQFF.

This rearrangement joins TRBV5-1 to TRBJ2-1; D is perhaps TRBD1 (5 bases). Germline CDR1 and CDR2: SGHRS and YFSETQ. V shed 0 bases and J shed 0 bases, with 13 bases lying between them. The CDR3 sequence is 17 residues long. In nucleotides, the CDR3 is TGCGCCAGCAGCTTGGGGGGCAATACCCTCTCCTACAATGAGCAGTTCTTC. Translation: CASSLGGNTLSYNEQFF.

This clone was observed a few times. The CDR3 DNA follows: TGTGCCAGCAGTTACCGAACCGTAGGCGACGAGCAGTACTTC. It specifies CASSYRTVGDEQYF. The J gene is TRBJ2-7, the V gene TRBV6-6; D uncertain. This CDR3 comprises 14 residues. The germline V and J ends were trimmed by 2 bases and 5 bases, with 13 bases remaining between them. Germline V gene sequence: CDR1 MNHNY, CDR2 SVGAGI (reference sequence).

This rearrangement joins TRBV10-3 to TRBJ2-6; 8 nucleotides align to TRBD1. Trimming removed 2 bases from V and 17 bases from J; junction bases left unmatched: 8. This CDR3 has 13 amino acids. Per germline, CDR1 ENHRY and CDR2 SYGVKD. DNA of the CDR3: TGTGCCATCAGTGAGCCCGGGACAGGACTTTTGACTTTC. Its protein product is CAISEPGTGLLTF.

The chain couples TRBV5-1 to TRBJ2-7; 14 bases map to TRBD2. This CDR3 has 16 amino acids. Germline CDR1 reads SGHRS; CDR2 reads YFSETQ. The J segment lost 6 bases and the V segment lost 3 bases, leaving 8 bases of the junction unmatched. The CDR3, as DNA: TGCGCCAGCAGCTCAGGGACTAGCGGGAGATCTTCCGAGCAGTACTTC. Translated, it gives CASSSGTSGRSSEQYF.

This clone was observed a few times. The chain links TRBV11-2 to TRBJ2-5, with 7 positions matching TRBD1. With V trimmed by 5 bases and J by 0 bases, 6 bases remained unmatched. This CDR3 has 15 amino acids. Looked up from germline, CDR1 is SGHAT and CDR2 is FQNNGV. In DNA, the CDR3 is TGTGCCAGCAGCGACCCGGGACAGCACCAAGAGACCCAGTACTTC. This encodes CASSDPGQHQETQYF.

This clone came up a few times. The chain is built from TRBV7-9 and TRBJ2-7, with TRBD1 as a possible D gene (5 bases). Germline CDR1 SEHNR, CDR2 FQNEAQ (reference sequence). This CDR3 has 13 residues. V was trimmed by 4 bases and J by 3 bases, leaving 10 bases between them. The CDR3 nucleotides read TGTGCCAGCAGCTCAGGGCGGTTCTACGAGCAGTACTTC. Translated, it gives CASSSGRFYEQYF.

This clone turned up a few times. The chain joins TRBV6-1 to TRBJ1-5, with D unresolved. CDR1 and CDR2 (germline): MNHNS, SASEGT. CDR3 length equals 13 residues. Between the trimmed V and J ends, which lost 6 bases and 0 bases, there was a span of 6 bases. DNA of the CDR3: TGTGCCAGCAGGATTAATAGCAATCAGCCCCAGCATTTT. Its translation is CASRINSNQPQHF.

This clone showed up just a few times. The chain combines TRBV18 with TRBJ2-7, with 10 positions matching TRBD2. Germline lookup yields CDR1 KGHSH and CDR2 LQKENI. The CDR3 spans 15 residues. V gave up 5 bases and J gave up 2 bases; unmatched junction bases: 6. The CDR3 loop is CASSSQAGGPYEQYF. Written as DNA, the CDR3 is TGTGCCAGCTCATCCCAAGCGGGAGGGCCCTACGAGCAGTACTTC.

As to this clone: A much more abundant neighbour one base away suggests this may be a read error. The V gene is TRBV6-5, the J gene TRBJ2-7; D uncertain. The CDR3 is made up of 10 amino acids. Germline assignment: CDR1 MNHEY and CDR2 SVGAGI. The ends were cut back, 5 bases at V and 4 bases at J, with 3 bases in the middle. Here the CDR3 reads CASSVYEQYF. CDR3 nucleotide sequence: TGTGCCAGCAGTGTTTACGAGCAGTACTTC.

This clone was picked up a small number of times. This chain links TRBV18 with TRBJ1-4; unclear D gene. Trimming stripped 2 bases from V and 8 bases from J, with 6 bases between. Germline V gene sequence: CDR1 KGHSH, CDR2 LQKENI. The CDR3 is 12 residues long. In nucleotides, the CDR3 is TGTGCCAGCTCACCAAGGCGAGAAAAACTGTTTTTT. It translates to CASSPRREKLFF. The whole variable domain, remainder taken from reference TRBV18 and TRBJ1-4, is NAGVMQNPRHLVRRRGQEARLRCSPMKGHSHVYWYRQLPEEGLKFMVYLQKENIIDESGMPKERFSAEFPKEGPSILRIQQVVRGDSAAYFCASSPRREKLFFGSGTQLSVL.

The chain has TRBV5-1 and TRBJ1-5, with D unresolved. CDR1 is SGHRS, CDR2 YFSETQ, per germline. CDR3 size: 14 residues. V was clipped by 4 bases and J by 0 bases, with 8 bases between them. The CDR3: CASSLGISNQPQHF. The CDR3 DNA sequence: TGCGCCAGCAGCCTCGGAATTAGCAATCAGCCCCAGCATTTT.

This clone was found a few times. The genes are TRBV11-2 and TRBJ2-1; D remains ambiguous. Trimming removed 1 base at V and 6 bases at J, with 13 bases between. The CDR3 runs to 15 residues. Germline CDR1 reads SGHAT; CDR2 reads FQNNGV. This chain's CDR3 is CASSLGSRAPNEQFF. CDR3 DNA: TGTGCCAGCAGCTTAGGTAGTCGGGCCCCCAATGAGCAGTTCTTC.

Worth noting for this clone: This sample also contains other DNA sequences that code for the same CDR3. The rearrangement joins TRBV7-8 to TRBJ2-7; no definite D call. Germline V gives CDR1 SGHVS, CDR2 FQNEAQ. This CDR3 is built from 13 residues. The V end was cut by 6 bases, the J end by 2 bases, with 11 bases between. The CDR3 is CASSLRETYEQYF. The CDR3 DNA follows: TGTGCCAGCAGTTTACGCGAGACCTACGAGCAGTACTTC.

The chain employs TRBV7-6 and TRBJ2-7, with 8 bases aligning to TRBD1. The CDR3 contains 17 residues. CDR1 SGHVS and CDR2 FNYEAQ come from the germline V gene. J was trimmed by 2 bases and V by 0 bases; bases with no gene match: 9. CDR3 residues: CASSLAPAGGNTYEQYF. As DNA, the CDR3 is TGTGCCAGCAGCTTAGCCCCTGCAGGGGGCAATACCTACGAGCAGTACTTC.

The rearrangement links TRBV25-1 to TRBJ2-5; 7 bases align to TRBD1. The CDR3 is 15 residues long. Germline lookup yields CDR1 MGHDK and CDR2 SYGVNS. V gave up 4 bases and J gave up 3 bases; unmatched junction bases: 8. The CDR3 DNA reads as TGTGCCAGCAGTGCCCCAAATACAGGGGAAGAGACCCAGTACTTC. Encoded protein: CASSAPNTGEETQYF. Full variable domain (outside the CDR3, taken from reference TRBV25-1 and TRBJ2-5): EADIYQTPRYLVIGTGKKITLECSQTMGHDKMYWYQQDPGMELHLIHYSYGVNSTEKGDLSSESTVSRIRTEHFPLTLESARPSHTSQYLCASSAPNTGEETQYFGPGTRLLVL.

The table lists this clone with a few counts. The chain couples TRBV5-5 to TRBJ1-2; no definite D call. The length of the CDR3 is 13 residues. Germline CDR1 reads SGHKS; CDR2 reads YYEKEE (reference sequence). V lost 6 bases to trimming and J lost 2 bases, with 11 bases between them. The CDR3 sequence: CASMEGGNYGYTF. The CDR3 DNA reads TGTGCCAGCATGGAGGGCGGGAACTATGGCTACACCTTC.

The chain is built from TRBV5-4 and TRBJ2-5; 7 bases are a match to TRBD1. Trimming at V came to 1 base and at J to 3 bases, leaving 3 bases not matched to a gene. CDR3 size: 14 residues. Germline loops: CDR1 SGHNT, CDR2 YYREEE (reference sequence). The CDR3 sequence is CASSLKTGKETQYF. The DNA of the CDR3 is TGTGCCAGCAGCTTGAAGACAGGGAAAGAGACCCAGTACTTC.

V is TRBV7-2 and J is TRBJ2-1; D remains ambiguous. There are 11 residues in the CDR3. From germline, CDR1 is SGHTA and CDR2 FQGNSA. The V and J ends lost 3 bases and 10 bases respectively, with 7 bases between them. CDR3 nucleotide sequence: TGTGCCAGCAGCTTCAGTTTCGAGCAGTTCTTC. This gives the protein CASSFSFEQFF.

The genes are TRBV5-1 and TRBJ2-2; 9 positions agree with TRBD2. This CDR3 region has 16 residues. Germline lookup yields CDR1 SGHRS and CDR2 YFSETQ. V gave up 3 bases and J gave up 6 bases; unmatched junction bases: 9. The DNA for the CDR3 is TGCGCCAGCAGCTCTATTAGCGGGAGTTTCGCCGGGGAGCTGTTTTTT. Translated, it gives CASSSISGSFAGELFF.

J is TRBJ2-1 and V is TRBV7-3; 10 nucleotides agree with TRBD2. This CDR3 has 18 amino acids. Germline lookup yields CDR1 SGHTA and CDR2 FQGTGA. Germline trimming cut 1 base from V and 5 bases from J; bases unmatched to any gene: 11. CDR3 in amino acids: CASSLSPPLAGTHNEQFF. CDR3 DNA: TGTGCCAGCAGCTTAAGTCCTCCACTAGCGGGAACACACAATGAGCAGTTCTTC. The full variable domain, its missing parts supplied by reference TRBV7-3 and TRBJ2-1, is GAGVSQTPSNKVTEKGKYVELRCDPISGHTALYWYRQSLGQGPEFLIYFQGTGAADDSGLPNDRFFAVRPEGSVSTLKIQRTERGDSAVYLCASSLSPPLAGTHNEQFFGPGTRLTVL.